These 9 T cell receptor beta chains were sequenced from one sample in a study of patients and donors after allogeneic stem cell transplantation. One entry per CDR3 protein results from TCRdb running MiXCR on the RT-PCR reads. The profile shows 400,000 to 450,000 distinct CDR3 sequences, roughly 16% of them singletons. Material: blood, either unsorted or a sorted T cell fraction (not recorded which). The receptors here all came from a human donor who was either an allogeneic HSCT recipient or a stem cell or donor lymphocyte infusion donor (not recorded which). It is not recorded whose cells these are; they may come from a transplant donor.

This clonotype was observed many times. V usage is TRBV5-5 and J usage is TRBJ2-1; D is possibly TRBD1 or TRBD2 (5 bases each). With 1 base removed from V and 5 bases from J, the gap between germline ends came to 13 bases. There are 15 residues in the CDR3. The germline CDR1 and CDR2 sequences are SGHKS and YYEKEE (reference sequence). In nucleotides, the CDR3 is TGTGCCAGCAGCTTGTGGGGGAATGGAAACAATGAGCAGTTCTTC. It encodes CASSLWGNGNNEQFF.

This clonotype was detected a few times. The V call is TRBV15, the J call TRBJ1-3; D perhaps matches TRBD1 (6 bases). Trimming removed 0 bases from V and 3 bases from J, with 15 bases in between. The CDR3 is 17 amino acids. Germline lookup yields CDR1 LNHNV and CDR2 YYDKDF (reference sequence). In nucleotides, the CDR3 is TGTGCCACCAGCAGAGAACGAGGCAGGGGAAGTGGAAACACCATATATTTT. As protein: CATSRERGRGSGNTIYF.

The chain combines TRBV20-1 with TRBJ2-7; 9 nucleotides agree with TRBD1. Germline loops: CDR1 DFQATT, CDR2 SNEGSKA (reference sequence). V shed 3 bases and J 3 bases; nucleotides not matched to a gene: 6. This CDR3 has 14 amino acids. The CDR3 region is CSASPGQGFYEQYF. The CDR3 nucleotides are TGCAGTGCTAGTCCGGGACAGGGCTTCTACGAGCAGTACTTC.

The gene calls are TRBV5-1 and TRBJ2-7, with a possible D match to TRBD2 (6 bases). Germline V gene data show CDR1 as SGHRS and CDR2 as YFSETQ. CDR3 size: 16 residues. V was trimmed by 0 bases and J by 0 bases, leaving 13 bases between them. CDR3 coding DNA: TGCGCCAGCAGCTTGGTGCCCCCGGGACTCTCCTACGAGCAGTACTTC. Amino acid sequence: CASSLVPPGLSYEQYF.

This clonotype was picked up a small number of times. V and J are TRBV24-1 and TRBJ2-5; D gene ambiguous. Trimming shortened V by 8 bases and J by 10 bases, and 7 bases separated the two germline ends. The CDR3 is 9 residues long. The V gene's germline CDR1 is KGHDR and CDR2 SFDVKD. The CDR3 nucleotides are TGTGCCACCAAACGACTCCAGTACTTC. Translating it yields CATKRLQYF.

This clonotype was observed a handful of times. V usage is TRBV20-1 and J usage is TRBJ1-1; D may be TRBD1 (5 bases). Trimming stripped 4 bases from V and 2 bases from J, with 14 bases between. CDR1 is DFQATT, CDR2 SNEGSKA, per germline (reference sequence). This CDR3 comprises 14 residues. The chain's CDR3 is CSAISVGGNTEAFF. The CDR3 DNA follows: TGCAGTGCTATTTCGGTGGGGGGAAACACTGAAGCTTTCTTT.

The chain combines TRBV7-2 with TRBJ2-3; 11 bases match TRBD2. The CDR3 totals 15 residues. V trimming: 5 bases; J trimming: 5 bases; junction bases outside the gene matches: 6. The germline V gene has CDR1 SGHTA and CDR2 FQGNSA. The chain's CDR3 is CASSSPGTSGDTQYF. CDR3 coding DNA: TGTGCCAGCAGCAGTCCCGGGACTAGCGGAGATACGCAGTATTTT.

This clonotype showed up just a few times. This sequence joins TRBV7-2 and TRBJ1-5; 10 nucleotides align to TRBD1. The germline gives CDR1 SGHTA, CDR2 FQGNSA. V dropped 6 bases and J dropped 4; count of bases not matched to a gene: 6. CDR3 length equals 15 residues. CDR3 sequence reads: CASSLGQGRNQPQHF. The CDR3 nucleotides read TGTGCCAGCAGTTTGGGACAGGGGAGGAATCAGCCCCAGCATTTT.

This clonotype was counted only a few times. The chain employs TRBV11-2 and TRBJ1-1; D uncertain. The CDR3 extends over 13 amino acids. The V gene lost 3 bases and the J gene lost 7 bases, with 12 bases spanning the gap. Germline values: CDR1 SGHAT, CDR2 FQNNGV. CDR3 region: CASSLRGSNEAFF. The CDR3 nucleotides read TGTGCCAGCAGCTTGAGAGGGAGCAATGAAGCTTTCTTT. The full variable domain, its missing parts supplied by reference TRBV11-2 and TRBJ1-1, is EAGVAQSPRYKIIEKRQSVAFWCNPISGHATLYWYQQILGQGPKLLIQFQNNGVVDDSQLPKDRFSAERLKGVDSTLKIQPAKLEDSAVYLCASSLRGSNEAFFGQGTRLTVV.